This is a list of T cell receptor beta chains from one sample in a study of shared clonotypes between healthy human individuals. Profiled with immunoSEQ multiplex PCR; TCRdb holds only in-frame clones, not every one. The sample consists of about 2.4 million clones, over 85% of them appearing once. Sequencing input: naive CD4+ T cells sorted from blood. The receptors come from a man between 18 and 35 years old in good health. Each CDR3 is given with its conserved first and last residue. Clone size is given for some rows only: seen once, a few or many times, or a class if the clone is expanded.

clone_size j_call v_call cdr3_aa
NA TRBJ1-1 TRBV6-1 CASSEGTAGRTEAFF
NA TRBJ1-6 TRBV14 CASSQVRSSYNSPLHF
NA TRBJ1-1 TRBV9 CASSPRTGSGEAFF
NA TRBJ2-3 TRBV4-3 CASSQDWSDTQYF
NA TRBJ2-3 TRBV1 CTSSAQQDTQYF
NA TRBJ1-6 TRBV11-2 CASSLPTGQTSPLHF
NA TRBJ1-2 TRBV19 CASSTGTGVYGYTF
NA TRBJ1-5 TRBV5-6 CASSLGSVSQPQHF
few TRBJ1-1 TRBV7-9 CASSLGTQNTEAFF
NA TRBJ1-2 TRBV6-1 CASNSRGIGGYTF
NA TRBJ2-1 TRBV9 CASSPQIGEQFF
NA TRBJ1-2 TRBV7-2 CASSEERVGGYTF
NA TRBJ2-3 TRBV10-3 CAIGLKDTQYF
NA TRBJ1-6 TRBV10-3 CAISGFSTANSPLHF
once TRBJ1-4 TRBV30 CAWSVGLEKLFF
once TRBJ1-1 TRBV18 CASSPSLGREAFF
once TRBJ1-1 TRBV30 CAWQGGGFIMNTEAFF
NA TRBJ1-5 TRBV19 CASSIARGGSQPQHF